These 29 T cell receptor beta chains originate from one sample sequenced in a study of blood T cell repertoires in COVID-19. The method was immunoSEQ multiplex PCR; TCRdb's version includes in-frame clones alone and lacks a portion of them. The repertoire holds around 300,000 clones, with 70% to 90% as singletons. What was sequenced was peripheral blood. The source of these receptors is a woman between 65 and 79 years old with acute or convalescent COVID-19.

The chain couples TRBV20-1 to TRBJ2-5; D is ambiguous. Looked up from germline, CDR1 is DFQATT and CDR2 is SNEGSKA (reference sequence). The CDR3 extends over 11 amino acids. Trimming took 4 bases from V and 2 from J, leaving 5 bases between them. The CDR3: CSATKQETQYF. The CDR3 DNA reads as TGCAGTGCTACCAAACAAGAGACCCAGTACTTC.

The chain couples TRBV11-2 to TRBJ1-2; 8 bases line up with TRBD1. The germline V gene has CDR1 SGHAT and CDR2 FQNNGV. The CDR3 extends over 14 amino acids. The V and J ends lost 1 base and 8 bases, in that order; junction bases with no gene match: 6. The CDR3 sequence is CASSLVTGGFGYTF. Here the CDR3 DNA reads TGTGCCAGCAGCTTAGTAACAGGGGGTTTCGGCTACACCTTC.

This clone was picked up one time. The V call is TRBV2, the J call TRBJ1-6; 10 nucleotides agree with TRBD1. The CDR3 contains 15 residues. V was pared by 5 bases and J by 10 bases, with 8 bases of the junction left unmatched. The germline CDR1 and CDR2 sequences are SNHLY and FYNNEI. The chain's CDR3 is CASSYRDRGESPLHF. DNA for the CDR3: TGTGCCAGCAGTTACCGGGACAGGGGAGAATCACCCCTCCACTTT.

DNA for the CDR3: TGTGCCAGCAGTGAAGCACGGCAGGGTCCCCAGTACTTC. Its translation: CASSEARQGPQYF. This chain links TRBV2 with TRBJ2-5; possibly TRBD1 for D (5 bases). The V end was cut by 0 bases, the J end by 9 bases, with 11 bases between. The germline V gene has CDR1 SNHLY and CDR2 FYNNEI. This CDR3 has 13 amino acids.

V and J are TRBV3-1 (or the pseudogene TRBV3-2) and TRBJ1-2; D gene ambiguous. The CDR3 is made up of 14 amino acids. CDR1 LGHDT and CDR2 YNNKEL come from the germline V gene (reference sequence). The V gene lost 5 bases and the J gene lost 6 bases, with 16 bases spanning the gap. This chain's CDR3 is CASSASTLHHGYTF. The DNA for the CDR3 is TGTGCCAGCAGCGCCTCTACGCTCCATCATGGCTACACCTTC.

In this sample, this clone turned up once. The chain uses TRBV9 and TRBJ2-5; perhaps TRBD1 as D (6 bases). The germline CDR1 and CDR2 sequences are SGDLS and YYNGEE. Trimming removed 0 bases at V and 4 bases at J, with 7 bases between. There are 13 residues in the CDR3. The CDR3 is CASSVGGGETQYF. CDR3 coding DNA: TGTGCCAGCAGCGTAGGAGGGGGAGAGACCCAGTACTTC. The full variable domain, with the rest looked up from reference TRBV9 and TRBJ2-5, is DSGVTQTPKHLITATGQRVTLRCSPRSGDLSVYWYQQSLDQGLQFLIQYYNGEERAKGNILERFSAQQFPDLHSELNLSSLELGDSALYFCASSVGGGETQYFGPGTRLLVL.

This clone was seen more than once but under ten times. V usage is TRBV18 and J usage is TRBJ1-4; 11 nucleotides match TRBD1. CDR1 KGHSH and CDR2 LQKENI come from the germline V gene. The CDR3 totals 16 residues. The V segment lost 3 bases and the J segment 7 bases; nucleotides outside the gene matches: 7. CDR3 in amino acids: CASSPVGQGAGEKLFF. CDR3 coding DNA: TGTGCCAGCTCACCCGTCGGACAGGGGGCTGGTGAAAAACTGTTTTTT.

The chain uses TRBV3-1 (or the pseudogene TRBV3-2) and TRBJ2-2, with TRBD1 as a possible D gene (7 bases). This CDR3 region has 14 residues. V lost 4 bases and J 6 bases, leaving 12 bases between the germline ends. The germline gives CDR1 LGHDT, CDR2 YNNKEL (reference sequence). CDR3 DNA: TGTGCCAGCAGCCGCAGGGGGGCTGCCGGGGAGCTGTTTTTT. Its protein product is CASSRRGAAGELFF.

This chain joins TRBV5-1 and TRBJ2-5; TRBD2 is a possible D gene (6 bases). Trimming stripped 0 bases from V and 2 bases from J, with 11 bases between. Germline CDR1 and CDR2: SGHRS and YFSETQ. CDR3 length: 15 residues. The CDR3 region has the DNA TGCGCCAGCAGCTTGGTGGCGGGGCCGCAAGAGACCCAGTACTTC. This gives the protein CASSLVAGPQETQYF.

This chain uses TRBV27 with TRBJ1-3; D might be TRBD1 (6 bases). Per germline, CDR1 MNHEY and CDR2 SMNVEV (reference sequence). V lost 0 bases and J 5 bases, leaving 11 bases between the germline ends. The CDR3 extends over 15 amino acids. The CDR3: CASSLSGRGRNTIYF. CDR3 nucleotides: TGTGCCAGCAGTTTATCTGGCAGGGGCCGAAACACCATATATTTT.

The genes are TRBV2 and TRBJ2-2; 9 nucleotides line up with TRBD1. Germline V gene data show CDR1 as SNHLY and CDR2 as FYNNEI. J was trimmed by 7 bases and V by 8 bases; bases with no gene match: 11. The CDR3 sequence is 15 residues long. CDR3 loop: CASVSGTGFGGELFF. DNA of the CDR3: TGTGCCAGCGTTTCAGGGACAGGGTTCGGCGGGGAGCTGTTTTTT.

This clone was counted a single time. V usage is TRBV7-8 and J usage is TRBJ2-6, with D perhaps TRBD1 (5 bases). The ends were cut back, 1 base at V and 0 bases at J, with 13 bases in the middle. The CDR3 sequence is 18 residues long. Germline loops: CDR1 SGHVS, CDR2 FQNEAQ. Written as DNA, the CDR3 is TGTGCCAGCAGCTTAGGACAGTACGCGCGCTCTGGGGCCAACGTCCTGACTTTC. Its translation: CASSLGQYARSGANVLTF. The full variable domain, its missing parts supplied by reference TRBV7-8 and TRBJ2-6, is GAGVSQSPRYKVAKRGQDVALRCDPISGHVSLFWYQQALGQGPEFLTYFQNEAQLDKSGLPSDRFFAERPEGSVSTLKIQRTQQEDSAVYLCASSLGQYARSGANVLTFGAGSRLTVL.

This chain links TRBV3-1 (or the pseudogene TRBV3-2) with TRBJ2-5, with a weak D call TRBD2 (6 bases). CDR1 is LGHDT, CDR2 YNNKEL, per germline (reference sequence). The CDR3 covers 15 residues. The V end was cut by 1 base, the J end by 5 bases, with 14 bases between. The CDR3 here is CASSQGDSQWETQYF. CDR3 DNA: TGTGCCAGCAGCCAAGGGGACTCTCAGTGGGAGACCCAGTACTTC.

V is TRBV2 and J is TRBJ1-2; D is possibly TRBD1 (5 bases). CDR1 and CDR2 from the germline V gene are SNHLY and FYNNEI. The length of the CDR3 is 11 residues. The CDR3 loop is CTEGDSEGGTF. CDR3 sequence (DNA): TGTACCGAAGGGGACTCGGAAGGCGGAACCTTC.

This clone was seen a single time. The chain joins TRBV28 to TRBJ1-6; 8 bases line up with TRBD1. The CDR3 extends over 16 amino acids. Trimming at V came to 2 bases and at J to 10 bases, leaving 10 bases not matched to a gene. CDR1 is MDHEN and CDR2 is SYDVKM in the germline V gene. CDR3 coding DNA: TGTGCCAGCAGTTTAAGAGGGGGCAGGGGGCGGTCACCCCTCCACTTT. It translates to CASSLRGGRGRSPLHF.

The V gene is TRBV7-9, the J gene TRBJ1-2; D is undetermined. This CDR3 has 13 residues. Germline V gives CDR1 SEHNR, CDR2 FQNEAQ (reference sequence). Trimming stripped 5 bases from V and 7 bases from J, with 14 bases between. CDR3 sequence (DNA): TGTGCCAGCAGCACCAAGGGAGGCGGTGGCTACACCTTC. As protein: CASSTKGGGGYTF.

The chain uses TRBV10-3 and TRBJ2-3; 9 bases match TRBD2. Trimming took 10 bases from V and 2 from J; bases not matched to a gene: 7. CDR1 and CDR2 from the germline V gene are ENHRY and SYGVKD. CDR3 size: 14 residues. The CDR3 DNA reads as TGTGCCACCACCTCTAGCGGGGCCACAGATACGCAGTATTTT. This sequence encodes CATTSSGATDTQYF.

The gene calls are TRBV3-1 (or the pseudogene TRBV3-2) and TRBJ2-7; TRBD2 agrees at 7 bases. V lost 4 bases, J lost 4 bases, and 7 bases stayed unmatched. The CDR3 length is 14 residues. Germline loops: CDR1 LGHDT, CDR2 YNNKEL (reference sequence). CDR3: CASSRTSAGYEQYF. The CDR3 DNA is TGTGCCAGCAGCCGAACTAGCGCGGGATACGAGCAGTACTTC.

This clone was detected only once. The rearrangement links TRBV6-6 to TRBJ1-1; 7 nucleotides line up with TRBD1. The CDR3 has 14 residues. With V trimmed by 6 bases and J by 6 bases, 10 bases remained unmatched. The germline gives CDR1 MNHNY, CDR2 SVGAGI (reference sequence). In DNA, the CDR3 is TGTGCCAGCAGCTACACTCGGGACAGCGCTGAAGCTTTCTTT. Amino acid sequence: CASSYTRDSAEAFF.

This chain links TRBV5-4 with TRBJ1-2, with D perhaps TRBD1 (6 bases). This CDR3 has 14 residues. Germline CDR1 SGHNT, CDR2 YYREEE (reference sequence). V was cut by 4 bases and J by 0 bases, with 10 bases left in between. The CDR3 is CASSRTEANYGYTF. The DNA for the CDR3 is TGTGCCAGCAGCCGGACAGAAGCTAACTATGGCTACACCTTC.

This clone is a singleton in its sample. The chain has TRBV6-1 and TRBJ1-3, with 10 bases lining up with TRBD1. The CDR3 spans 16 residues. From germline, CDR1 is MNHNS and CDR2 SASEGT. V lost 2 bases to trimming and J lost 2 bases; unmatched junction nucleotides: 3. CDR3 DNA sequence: TGTGCCAGCAGTGAACTTGGGACAGGGGCTGGAAACACCATATATTTT. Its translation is CASSELGTGAGNTIYF.

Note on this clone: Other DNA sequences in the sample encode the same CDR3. The CDR3 DNA follows: TGCGCCAGCAGCTTAGGACAGGGAGGTCAGCCCCAGCATTTT. Protein product: CASSLGQGGQPQHF. This sequence joins TRBV5-1 and TRBJ1-5; 8 bases match TRBD1. CDR1 and CDR2 from the germline V gene are SGHRS and YFSETQ. The CDR3 is made up of 14 amino acids. V gave up 2 bases and J gave up 6 bases; unmatched junction bases: 4. Together with reference TRBV5-1 and TRBJ1-5, the CDR3 gives the full variable domain: KAGVTQTPRYLIKTRGQQVTLSCSPISGHRSVSWYQQTPGQGLQFLFEYFSETQRNKGNFPGRFSGRQFSNSRSEMNVSTLELGDSALYLCASSLGQGGQPQHFGDGTRLSIL.

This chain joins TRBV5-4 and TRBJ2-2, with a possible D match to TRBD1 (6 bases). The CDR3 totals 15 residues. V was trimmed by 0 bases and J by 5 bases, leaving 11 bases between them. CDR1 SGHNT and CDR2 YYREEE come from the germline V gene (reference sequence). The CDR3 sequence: CASSLVQGHTGELFF. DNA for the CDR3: TGTGCCAGCAGCTTGGTCCAGGGACATACCGGGGAGCTGTTTTTT.

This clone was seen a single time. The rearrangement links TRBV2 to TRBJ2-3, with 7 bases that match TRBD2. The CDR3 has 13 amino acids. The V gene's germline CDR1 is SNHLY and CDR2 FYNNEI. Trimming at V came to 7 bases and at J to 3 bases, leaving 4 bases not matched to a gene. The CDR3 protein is CASMLGGTDTQYF. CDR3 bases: TGTGCCAGCATGCTGGGAGGGACAGATACGCAGTATTTT.

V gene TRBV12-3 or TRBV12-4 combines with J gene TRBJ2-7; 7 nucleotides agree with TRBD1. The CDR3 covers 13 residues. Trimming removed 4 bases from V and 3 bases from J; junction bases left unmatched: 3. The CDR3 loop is CASSSGGNYEQYF. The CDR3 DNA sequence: TGTGCCAGCAGTTCAGGGGGAAACTACGAGCAGTACTTC.

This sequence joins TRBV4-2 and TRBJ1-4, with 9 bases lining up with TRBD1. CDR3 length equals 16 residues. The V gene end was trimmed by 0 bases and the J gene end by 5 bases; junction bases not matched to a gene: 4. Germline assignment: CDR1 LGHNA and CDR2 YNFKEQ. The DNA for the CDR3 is TGTGCCAGCAGCCAAGATCTGGGACAGGGAAATGAAAAACTGTTTTTT. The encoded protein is CASSQDLGQGNEKLFF.

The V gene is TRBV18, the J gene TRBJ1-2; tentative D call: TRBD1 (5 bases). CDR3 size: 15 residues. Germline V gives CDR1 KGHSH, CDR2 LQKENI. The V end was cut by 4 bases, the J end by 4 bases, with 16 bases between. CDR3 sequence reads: CASSLTAGQAYGYTF. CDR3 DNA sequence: TGTGCCAGCTCACTCACCGCGGGGCAGGCCTATGGCTACACCTTC.

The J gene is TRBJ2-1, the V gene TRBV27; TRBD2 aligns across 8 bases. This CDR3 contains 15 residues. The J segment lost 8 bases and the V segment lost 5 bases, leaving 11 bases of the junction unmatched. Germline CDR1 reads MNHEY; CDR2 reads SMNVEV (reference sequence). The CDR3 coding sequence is TGTGCCAGCAGTACCCGGACTAGCAGGAACGATGAGCAGTTCTTC. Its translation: CASSTRTSRNDEQFF.

This CDR3 is CASSPGTSGGFIYNEQFF. The CDR3 coding sequence is TGTGCCAGCAGCCCCGGGACTAGCGGGGGCTTCATCTACAATGAGCAGTTCTTC. This chain uses TRBV7-9 with TRBJ2-1; 14 bases agree with TRBD2. Germline V CDR1 and CDR2: SEHNR, FQNEAQ (reference sequence). This CDR3 spans 18 amino acids. Unmatched junction bases numbered 9, after V lost 5 bases and J lost 3 bases. The full variable domain, rest sourced from reference TRBV7-9 and TRBJ2-1, is DTGVSQNPRHKITKRGQNVTFRCDPISEHNRLYWYRQTLGQGPEFLTYFQNEAQLEKSRLLSDRFSAERPKGSFSTLEIQRTEQGDSAMYLCASSPGTSGGFIYNEQFFGPGTRLTVL.